This T cell receptor (beta chain) derives from a study of blood T cells in healthy people across ages. Per germline, CDR1 SNHLY and CDR2 FYNNEI. CDR3 length: 14 residues. Primers used in a second PCR of roughly 7 to 12 cycles were a sample-barcoded 5' primer and a J-beta primer mix. TCRdb re-called the 5' RACE reads with MiXCR, one entry per CDR3 protein. The sample includes about 1 million distinct CDR3 sequences, 40% to 50% of them seen just once. The rearrangement links TRBV2 to TRBJ2-5; the D gene is possibly TRBD2 (6 bases). The J call may be in error: the DNA end matches TRBJ2-7 better. This clonotype originated in a woman aged 55-70 years in good health. Sequencing input: blood. The DNA for the CDR3 is TGTGCCGGAACCCGTAGCGGTAGTTCCAACGAGCAGTACTTC. Translating gives CAGTRSGSSNEQYF.